Listed below are T cell receptor beta chains from one sample, sequenced in a study of graft-versus-host responses after intestinal transplantation. Method: immunoSEQ multiplex PCR; TCRdb's copy keeps in-frame clones and lacks some. This sample carries about 90,000 clones, around 83% of them seen once, and the ten largest clones take 17%. Their cognate antigens are unknown. The sequenced sample was unstimulated CD8+ T cells sorted from spleen or lymph node cells, obtained before intestinal transplant. These receptors all stem from a human donor who received an intestinal transplant. Both conserved end residues are part of each CDR3. The D gene is left open where the match is weak. Some rows have no size entry. The others give once, few or many, or a class for an expanded clone.

>TRBV6-1|TRBJ2-7|14|-|TRBD2
TGTGCCAGCAGTACCCGGGACTACCACTACGAGCAGTACTTC
CASSTRDYHYEQYF
>TRBV4-1|TRBJ1-1|15|-|-
TGCGCCAGCAGCCAACCCGGGACGGCGAACACTGAAGCTTTCTTT
CASSQPGTANTEAFF
>TRBV9|TRBJ2-5|15|-|-
TGTGCCAGCACCCTAGGGGGCGGGATGGGAGAGACCCAGTACTTC
CASTLGGGMGETQYF
>TRBV11-3|TRBJ2-1|17|-|-
TGTGCCAGCAGTCTTCCATTACAGGGATGGTTGCACAATGAGCAGTTCTTC
CASSLPLQGWLHNEQFF
>TRBV10-1|TRBJ1-5|12|-|-
TGCGCCAGCATTTGCCTCAATCAGCCCCAGCATTTT
CASICLNQPQHF
>TRBV27|TRBJ2-7|14|-|-
TGTGCCAGCAGGCCAACTAGGACGGCCCACGAGCAGTACTTC
CASRPTRTAHEQYF
>TRBV4-1|TRBJ2-1|17|-|-
TGCGCCAGCAGCCACCCTCTGGGGGGAGGTATCTACAATGAGCAGTTCTTC
CASSHPLGGGIYNEQFF
>TRBV5-4|TRBJ2-7|14|-|-
TGTGCCAGCAGCTTGCCCGACAGCCACTACGAGCAGTACTTC
CASSLPDSHYEQYF
>TRBV7-6|TRBJ2-7|14|-|TRBD2
TGTGCCAGCAGCCCCCTAGCGGGGCTCGGCGAGCAGTACTTC
CASSPLAGLGEQYF
>TRBV6-6|TRBJ2-7|14|once|TRBD2
TGTGCCAGCGCGGGGGACCTAGCGGGAGTCGAGCAGTACTTC
CASAGDLAGVEQYF
>TRBV21-1|TRBJ2-1|11|-|-
TGTGCCACCCCCCTCGGGTTTGAGCAGTTCTTC
CATPLGFEQFF
>TRBV2|TRBJ2-7|15|-|TRBD2
TGTGCCAGCAGAGGTACCGGGACTAGCGGGGGGGAGCAGTACTTC
CASRGTGTSGGEQYF
>TRBV14|TRBJ2-7|16|-|TRBD1
TGTGCCAGCAGCCCCTGGGGACAGGGAATCTACTACGAGCAGTACTTC
CASSPWGQGIYYEQYF
>TRBV30|TRBJ1-5|13|-|-
TGTGCCTGGAAATCAGGGTACAATCAGCCCCAGCATTTT
CAWKSGYNQPQHF
>TRBV6-6|TRBJ2-1|13|-|TRBD1
TGTGCCAGCAGAGGACAGGGGGTCGATGAGCAGTTCTTC
CASRGQGVDEQFF
>TRBV7-9|TRBJ2-5|14|-|-
TGTGCCAGCAGCTCGCCCACTAGAGGGGAGACCCAGTACTTC
CASSSPTRGETQYF
>TRBV4-1|TRBJ2-1|15|-|TRBD2
TGCGCCAGCAGCGTCCTAGCGGGTTGGTGGGATGAGCAGTTCTTC
CASSVLAGWWDEQFF
>TRBV2|TRBJ1-2|16|few|TRBD1
TGTGCCAGCAGTGAATTTTTGGGACAGGGGGCGGTTGGCTACACCTTC
CASSEFLGQGAVGYTF
>TRBV18|TRBJ2-3|15|-|-
TGTGCCAGCTCCCTGATAGGGCTGAGCACAGATACGCAGTATTTT
CASSLIGLSTDTQYF
>TRBV5-1|TRBJ2-1|15|-|-
TGCGCCAGCAGCTTGGGTCGCCTAGCAGTGAATGAGCAGTTCTTC
CASSLGRLAVNEQFF
>TRBV5-7|TRBJ1-1|13|-|-
TGTGCCAGCAGCTTGGCCTCAGGGACTGAAGCTTTCTTT
CASSLASGTEAFF
>TRBV2|TRBJ2-1|17|-|TRBD2
TGTGCCAGCAGTCTCCTCGGGGCGGGAGGACTTGACAATGAGCAGTTCTTC
CASSLLGAGGLDNEQFF
>TRBV30|TRBJ2-7|14|-|-
TGTGCCTGGAGTGTAGGTCAGGGCACTTACGAGCAGTACTTC
CAWSVGQGTYEQYF
>TRBV7-8|TRBJ2-7|15|-|-
TGTGCCAGCAGCTCCTCTGAGGCAGGTGTCCACGAGCAGTACTTC
CASSSSEAGVHEQYF
>TRBV5-3|TRBJ1-5|15|once|-
TGTGCCAGAAGCGGCACCCTCAGGGAGGATCAGCCCCAGCATTTT
CARSGTLREDQPQHF